These 7 T cell receptor beta chains were sequenced from one sample in a study of blood T cells in healthy people across ages. The authors ran a second PCR of roughly 6 to 12 cycles using a sample-barcoded 5' primer and a J-beta primer mix. Each CDR3 protein gets one entry after TCRdb re-called the 5' RACE reads with MiXCR. The top ten hold around an eighth of the sample, which has about 940,000 distinct CDR3 sequences, around 49% seen once. Sequences were obtained from blood. The receptors here all came from a man between 25 and 39 years old in good health.

The rearrangement joins TRBV27 to TRBJ2-2; tentatively, D is TRBD1 (6 bases). V gave up 4 bases and J gave up 4 bases, with 19 bases separating them. CDR3 size: 17 residues. Per the germline V gene, CDR1 is MNHEY and CDR2 is SMNVEV (reference sequence). The CDR3 DNA reads TGTGCCAGCAGTTGGGGGCCAAGTGGGGGCCCCACCGGGGAGCTGTTTTTT. Its translation: CASSWGPSGGPTGELFF.

CDR3 loop: CASSLLVFQETQYF. CDR3 coding DNA: TGTGCCAGCAGCCTTTTGGTCTTCCAAGAGACCCAGTACTTC. This chain connects TRBV5-5 to TRBJ2-5; no clear D gene. The length of the CDR3 is 14 residues. V lost 4 bases to trimming and J lost 1 base, with 11 bases between them. In germline, CDR1 is SGHKS, CDR2 YYEKEE (reference sequence).

The V gene is TRBV28, the J gene TRBJ2-5; D is possibly TRBD1 or TRBD2 (6 bases each). CDR3 length: 15 amino acids. V lost 2 bases, J lost 2 bases, and 12 bases lay in between. CDR1 and CDR2 (germline): MDHEN, SYDVKM. DNA for the CDR3: TGTGCCAGCAGTTTACCACGGGGGCAACAAGAGACCCAGTACTTC. Its protein is CASSLPRGQQETQYF.

This chain uses TRBV29-1 with TRBJ2-5; TRBD2 matches 9 bases. Trimming cost V 5 bases and J 0 bases; bases outside gene matches: 4. CDR1 is SQVTM and CDR2 is ANQGSEA in the germline V gene. CDR3 size: 14 residues. The CDR3 DNA reads TGCAGCGTTTTCCTAGCGGGACACCAAGAGACCCAGTACTTC. It translates to CSVFLAGHQETQYF.

The chain recombines TRBV5-1 with TRBJ2-3, with 13 bases matching TRBD2. Looked up from germline, CDR1 is SGHRS and CDR2 is YFSETQ. J gave up 7 bases and V 3 bases, and 5 bases lay outside the gene matches. The CDR3 extends over 15 amino acids. CDR3 protein: CASSSGLAGVNTQYF. The CDR3, as DNA: TGCGCCAGCAGCTCCGGACTAGCGGGAGTAAATACGCAGTATTTT.

In nucleotides, the CDR3 is TGCAGTGCCCGCCCATTAAGCGGGGGGGCCTTGGATGAGCAGTTCTTC. It is translated as CSARPLSGGALDEQFF. This chain connects TRBV20-1 to TRBJ2-1; 10 bases line up with TRBD2. V lost 6 bases and J lost 8; bases outside the gene matches: 16. The germline CDR1 and CDR2 sequences are DFQATT and SNEGSKA (reference sequence). The CDR3 runs to 16 residues.

This sequence joins TRBV4-1 and TRBJ2-5; TRBD1 matches 7 bases. The J call may be wrong; the DNA end is better matched by TRBJ2-7. Germline CDR1 MGHRA, CDR2 YSYEKL. The CDR3 consists of 14 residues. Here the CDR3 reads CASSQDNRGNEQYF. CDR3 sequence (DNA): TGCGCCAGCAGCCAAGATAACAGGGGAAACGAGCAGTACTTC.